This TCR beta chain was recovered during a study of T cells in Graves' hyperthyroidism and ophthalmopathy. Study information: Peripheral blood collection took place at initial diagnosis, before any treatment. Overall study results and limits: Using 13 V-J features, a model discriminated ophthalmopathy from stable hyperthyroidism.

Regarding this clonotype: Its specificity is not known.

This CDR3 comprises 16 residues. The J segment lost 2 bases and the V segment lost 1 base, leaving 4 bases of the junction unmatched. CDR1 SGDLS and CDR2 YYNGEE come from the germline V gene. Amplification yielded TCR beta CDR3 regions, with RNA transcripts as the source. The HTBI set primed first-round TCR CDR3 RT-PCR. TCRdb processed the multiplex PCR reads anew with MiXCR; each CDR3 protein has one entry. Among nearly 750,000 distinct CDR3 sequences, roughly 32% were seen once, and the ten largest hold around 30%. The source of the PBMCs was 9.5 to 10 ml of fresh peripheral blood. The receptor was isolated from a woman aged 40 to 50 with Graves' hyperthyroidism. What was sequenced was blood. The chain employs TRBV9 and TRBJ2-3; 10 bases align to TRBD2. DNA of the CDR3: TGTGCCAGCAGCGTAATAGCGGGGGGCCTCACAGATACGCAGTATTTT. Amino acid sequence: CASSVIAGGLTDTQYF.